The subject of this entry is one T cell receptor beta chain. V was clipped by 5 bases and J by 8 bases; unmatched bases: 8. The CDR3 extends over 15 amino acids. Germline V gene data show CDR1 as MNHEY and CDR2 as SMNVEV (reference sequence). Under the authors' procedure: Counts of nucleated cells, estimated from reference gene primer amplification, were obtained. The table came from immunoSEQ multiplex PCR; TCRdb's copy has only in-frame clones and leaves some out. The V and J calls and clone size come from that table; D and trimming were worked out from the DNA. The repertoire has around 200,000 clones, approximately 85% of them found once; the top ten carry almost 5%. These data are taken from a study of blood T cell repertoires in COVID-19. On the study more broadly: The United States, Italy and Spain provided the acute and convalescent COVID-19 samples. The analysed material was cDNA or gDNA that came from T cells, B-cell-depleted T cells, or PBMCs.

The sequenced sample consisted of peripheral blood. The clonotype originates from a woman at least 80 years old with acute or convalescent COVID-19. V is TRBV27 and J is TRBJ2-1; the match to TRBD2 covers 11 bases. The CDR3 region is CASSGSGRAWDEQFF. The DNA of the CDR3 is TGTGCCAGCAGTGGTAGCGGGAGGGCATGGGATGAGCAGTTCTTC.